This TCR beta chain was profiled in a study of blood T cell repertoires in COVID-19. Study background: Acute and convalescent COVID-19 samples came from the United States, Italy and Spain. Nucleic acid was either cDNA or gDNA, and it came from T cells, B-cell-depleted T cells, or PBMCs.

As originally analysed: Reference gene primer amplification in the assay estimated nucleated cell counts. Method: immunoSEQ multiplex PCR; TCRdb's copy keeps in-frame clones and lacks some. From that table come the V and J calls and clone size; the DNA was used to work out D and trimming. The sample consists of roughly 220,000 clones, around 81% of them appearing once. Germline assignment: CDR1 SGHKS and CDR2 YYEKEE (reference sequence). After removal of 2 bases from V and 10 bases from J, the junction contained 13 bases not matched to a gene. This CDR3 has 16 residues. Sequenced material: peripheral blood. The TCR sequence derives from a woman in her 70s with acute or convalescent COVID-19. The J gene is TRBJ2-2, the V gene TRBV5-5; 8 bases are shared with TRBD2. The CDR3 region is CASSFGYTSGVPELFF. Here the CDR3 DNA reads TGTGCCAGCAGCTTTGGGTACACTAGCGGCGTGCCGGAGCTGTTTTTT.